Shown below are 8 T cell receptor beta chains from a single sample sequenced in a study of cytomegalovirus exposure and HLA in healthy donors. Clones were sequenced by immunoSEQ multiplex PCR, and TCRdb holds only the in-frame ones, with some missing. Of 200,000 or so clones in the sample, approximately 84% are singletons; the top ten hold over 5.5%. Input material: PBMCs. Receptors were obtained from a man between 18 and 35 years old in good health and CMV-seropositive.

The chain uses TRBV6-5 and TRBJ2-3; D is perhaps TRBD2 (7 bases). This CDR3 region has 15 residues. CDR1 is MNHEY and CDR2 is SVGAGI in the germline V gene. Trimming removed 6 bases from V and 4 bases from J, with 17 bases in between. The CDR3 DNA reads TGTGCCAGCAGGGGAAGGGGGGGATCCTCAGATACGCAGTATTTT. Translated: CASRGRGGSSDTQYF.

The rearrangement uses TRBV19 and TRBJ2-7; D is unclear. Germline V gives CDR1 LNHDA, CDR2 SQIVND (reference sequence). With 0 bases removed from V and 0 bases from J, the gap between germline ends came to 6 bases. The CDR3 sequence is 14 residues long. The CDR3 spells CASSIDLSSYEQYF. The CDR3 DNA is TGTGCCAGTAGTATAGATTTGAGCTCCTACGAGCAGTACTTC.

This chain joins TRBV25-1 and TRBJ1-1; TRBD1 matches at 10 bases. This CDR3 is built from 14 residues. Germline assignment: CDR1 MGHDK and CDR2 SYGVNS. V lost 2 bases and J lost 8; bases outside the gene matches: 5. The CDR3 sequence: CASSEGWTGGEAFF. Written as DNA, the CDR3 is TGTGCCAGCAGTGAAGGGTGGACAGGGGGGGAAGCTTTCTTT.

The chain has TRBV9 and TRBJ2-3; 10 bases align to TRBD2. Germline V gene lookup returns CDR1 SGDLS and CDR2 YYNGEE. There are 14 residues in the CDR3. After removal of 4 bases from V and 4 bases from J, the junction contained 3 bases not matched to a gene. CDR3 sequence (DNA): TGTGCCAGCAGCCGAAGCGGGAGGGCAGATACGCAGTATTTT. It is translated as CASSRSGRADTQYF.

This chain joins TRBV11-2 and TRBJ2-7, with D tentatively TRBD2 (5 bases). Germline V gene data show CDR1 as SGHAT and CDR2 as FQNNGV. V was cut by 1 base and J by 3 bases, with 10 bases left in between. The CDR3 is 14 amino acids. DNA of the CDR3: TGTGCCAGCAGCTTAGGGACTCATGGCTACGAGCAGTACTTC. Translated, it gives CASSLGTHGYEQYF.

This chain links TRBV5-1 with TRBJ2-1, with D perhaps TRBD1 (6 bases). Germline assignment: CDR1 SGHRS and CDR2 YFSETQ. The CDR3 totals 13 residues. Trimming left V 9 bases short and J 0 bases short, with 10 bases between. CDR3 bases: TGCGCCAACGGGACAAGCTCCTACAATGAGCAGTTCTTC. It is translated as CANGTSSYNEQFF.

The chain links TRBV5-6 to TRBJ2-7, with 7 bases lining up with TRBD1. This CDR3 has 15 residues. Trimming cost V 3 bases and J 4 bases; bases outside gene matches: 10. The germline V gene has CDR1 SGHDT and CDR2 YYEEEE. CDR3 bases: TGTGCCAGCAGCTCGGGGACAGTTATAAATTACGAGCAGTACTTC. Its translation: CASSSGTVINYEQYF.

The gene calls are TRBV5-6 and TRBJ2-4; TRBD1 agrees at 7 bases. The CDR3 sequence is 15 residues long. The germline V gene encodes CDR1 SGHDT and CDR2 YYEEEE. Unmatched junction bases numbered 12, after V lost 4 bases and J lost 8 bases. The CDR3 reads CASSARWTGGDIQYF. Here the CDR3 DNA reads TGTGCCAGCAGCGCCCGGTGGACAGGAGGTGACATTCAGTACTTC.